This TCR beta chain emerged from a study of shared clonotypes between healthy human individuals (dated by TCRdb to about 2020). Looking at the study overall: A few men and two women, aged 18 to 49 years, made up the cohort. Per donor, leukapheresis produced somewhere between about 0.85 and 10 billion PBMCs. Blood TCR repertoires of a handful of healthy adults were deeply sequenced to estimate repertoire size and the extent of clonotype sharing between individuals. Different laboratories and diverse techniques were used to prepare libraries and sequence TCR repertoires, to increase sequencing depth and limit assay-specific biases. Broader findings and caveats from the paper: Because the study included only a small number of donors, the genetic and exposure-history diversity represented was limited. Only blood was sampled, and tissue TCR repertoires likely differ from those in blood. Based on pairwise subsampling, the degree of clonotype sharing among donors was expected to be affected by sequencing depth.

Healthy HIV-negative adults with no recently reported acute infections or vaccinations were included as donors. Every donor was a Caucasian adult living in Nashville, Tennessee, USA. For unsorted samples, about 90 million PBMCs were counted and genomic DNA was extracted with the QIAamp DNA Blood Mini kit. Blood was obtained by leukapheresis, after which PBMCs were separated by Ficoll-Histopaque density gradient centrifugation and cryopreserved in liquid nitrogen vapor phase. The CDR3 measures 17 amino acids from cysteine to phenylalanine. Left in the record is the CDR3 DNA by itself, 51 bases read in frame from the first base. The germline V and J ends show losses of 0 bases and 2 bases respectively, and no gene match explains 9 bases of the junction. The germline V gene encodes CDR1 SGHRS and CDR2 YFSETQ. TCR CDR3 regions were amplified from genomic DNA by multiplex PCR using the deep immunoSEQ assay. For each cell subset, the extracted genomic DNA was distributed evenly across all wells of several immunoSEQ 96-well plates, and each plate served as one replicate. For unsorted PBMC, about 270 ng of genomic DNA, equivalent to roughly 30,000 T cell genomes, went into each replicate PCR. Ten immunoSEQ deep assay plates were used to sequence unsorted PBMC genomic DNA. Purified libraries were measured with a Qubit 3.0 fluorometer, size-checked on a Bioanalyzer 2100, and measured again with the KAPA Library Quantification kit. Every immunoSEQ 96-well plate was sequenced on a dedicated single-read 150-cycle Illumina NextSeq 550 flow cell. The original pipeline was this. The immunoSEQ output contained only junctional sequences without quality scores, so filtering could not match that applied to full-length reads. Sequences were annotated with PyIR, a Python wrapper for IgBLAST v1.9, using IMGT germline references to assign V/J genes and CDR3. Reads were removed for weak V/J assignments (E-value above 1e-6), missing CDR3, stop codons, out-of-frame junctions, or ambiguous translated residues. V3J clonotypes were defined by identical inferred V gene, J gene, and CDR3 amino acid sequence. The percentage overlap between two repertoires was calculated by dividing the number of shared unique clonotypes by the size of the smaller repertoire. Richness of each repertoire was evaluated using RTK rarefaction, the Chao1 estimator, and Recon v2.1 estimates of unobserved clonotypes. TCRdb stores this immuneACCESS table with in-frame sequences only. Part of the clones is absent; in the studies checked, under half of the shortfall reflects unresolved V genes, and no reason is known for the rest. The DNA gave D and trimming, while V, J and clone size come from that table. The sample table records about 490,000 clones; 76% of these occur just once. 10% to 15% of the sample comes from the top ten.

With respect to this clone: Its antigen specificity is not known. Base qualities are not provided; no much larger clone lies one nucleotide away.

The chain uses TRBV5-1 and TRBJ2-3; the central 7 bases match TRBD2. The clonotype was recovered from a woman aged 35 to 49 in good health. Some clones in this sample may be carry-over from other donors' samples. The sequenced material came from PBMCs. The CDR3 has the sequence CASSLGLASGPTDTQYF. The nucleotide sequence is given as TGCGCCAGCAGCTTGGGGTTGGCTAGCGGACCCACAGATACGCAGTATTTT.